The entry that follows covers one T cell receptor beta chain sequence. Its antigen is unknown. The record has no base qualities; no much larger clone is one base away. These data belong to a study of T cell clonotyping in hematopoietic cell transplantation (dated by TCRdb to the early 2020s). About the full investigation: A total of some 140 blood samples were gathered in the study from over 30 consecutive transplant recipients along with their related donors. Patients were recruited between 2015 and January 2017 and followed until late 2020 or death.

Study-wide conclusions, independent of this receptor: After transplant, TCR diversity in recipients dropped, and pathologically expanded clonotypes increased progressively from day 30 to day 180. Inverse Simpson Index values from donors and from recipients before transplant predicted broader TCR repertoire diversity after transplant. Just a small fraction of recipient repertoires overlapped with donor repertoires, and more than 95% appeared de novo at the given depth. The sample size was limited, and because cells were not sorted, the contributions of CD4 and CD8 repertoires could not be separated.

Related transplant donors provided blood samples for TCR beta sequencing. Using Nuclei Lysis Solution, genomic DNA was extracted from unfractionated peripheral blood mononuclear cells that were either fresh or cryopreserved. Reading the germline V gene (reference sequence) gives CDR1 DFQATT and CDR2 SNEGSKA. From the cysteine through the phenylalanine, the CDR3 covers 11 amino acids. This entry keeps only the CDR3 DNA: 33 bases, framed from base 1. V and J lose 1 base and 7 bases, and a span of 4 bases separates them. TCR beta CDR3 regions were amplified from genomic DNA with the immunoSEQ assay, a bias-controlled multiplex PCR using V- and J-specific primers. A second PCR step added a proprietary barcode and Illumina adapter sequences to the CDR3 amplicons. An Illumina MiSeq instrument was used for sequencing of the CDR3 libraries. In the paper's pipeline: Export and quality control were performed with immunoSEQ Analyzer 3.0, and downstream analyses were performed with R Bioconductor and Immunarch. Only productive rearrangements in the normalized downsampled data set went into calculating the repertoire metrics. In the normalized cohort, clonotypes with more than 5 templates were defined as pathologically expanded. The Inverse Simpson Index served as the measure of repertoire diversity. The non-normalized data set was used for CMV-specificity analyses so that all clonotypes could be captured. Sourced from immuneACCESS, this table was stored by TCRdb with only in-frame sequences that have V and J called. A share of the clones is absent; for the studies checked, an unresolved V gene accounts for under half, and the remainder has no known explanation. Clone size and V and J calls were adopted from that table, with D and trimming inferred from the DNA. In all, the sample holds under 45,000 clones, and around 90% of those were seen once. Roughly 2% of the sample is in the top ten clones.

Sequencing was carried out using peripheral blood mononuclear cells. The TCR comes from a woman aged 40 to 50 in good health. Some clones in this sample may be carry-over from other donors' samples. The rearrangement joined TRBV20-1 to TRBJ2-2, with no confidently assigned D gene. For the CDR3, the sequence is CSARAHGELFF. The bases read TGCAGTGCTAGAGCTCACGGGGAGCTGTTTTTT.